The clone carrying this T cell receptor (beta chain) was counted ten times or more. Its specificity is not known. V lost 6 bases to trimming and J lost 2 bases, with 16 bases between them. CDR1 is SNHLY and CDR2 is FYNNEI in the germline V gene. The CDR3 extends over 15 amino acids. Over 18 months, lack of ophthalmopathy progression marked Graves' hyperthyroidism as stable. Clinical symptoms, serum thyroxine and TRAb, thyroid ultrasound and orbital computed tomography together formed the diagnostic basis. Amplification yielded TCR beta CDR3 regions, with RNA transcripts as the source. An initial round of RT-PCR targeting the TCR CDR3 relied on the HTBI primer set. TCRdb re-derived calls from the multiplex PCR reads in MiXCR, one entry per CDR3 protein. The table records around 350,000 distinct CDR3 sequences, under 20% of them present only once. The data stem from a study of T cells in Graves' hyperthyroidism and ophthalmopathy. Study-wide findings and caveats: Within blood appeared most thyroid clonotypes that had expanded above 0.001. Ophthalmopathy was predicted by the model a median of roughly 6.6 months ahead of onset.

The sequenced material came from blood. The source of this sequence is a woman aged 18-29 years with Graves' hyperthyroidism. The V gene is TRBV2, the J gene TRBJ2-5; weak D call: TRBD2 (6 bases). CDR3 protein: CASSQLAAGQETQYF. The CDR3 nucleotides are TGTGCCAGCAGCCAACTAGCCGCGGGGCAAGAGACCCAGTACTTC.